These 29 T cell receptor beta chains came from one sample sequenced in a study of T cell responses to AZD1222 COVID-19 vaccine. Assay used: immunoSEQ multiplex PCR; TCRdb lists only in-frame clones, some missing. The table lists some 130,000 clones, over 90% of them singletons. The sample consisted of peripheral blood, taken on day 0 of AZD1222 vaccination. The receptors were gathered from an adult in good health.

This chain connects TRBV2 to TRBJ1-3; D is undetermined. Trimming left V 3 bases short and J 5 bases short, with 8 bases between. The CDR3 totals 13 residues. The germline CDR1 and CDR2 sequences are SNHLY and FYNNEI. The CDR3 region is CASSDTARNTIYF. CDR3 coding DNA: TGTGCCAGCAGTGACACCGCCAGAAACACCATATATTTT.

The table lists this clone with a count of one. This rearrangement joins TRBV29-1 to TRBJ2-5, with TRBD1 identical over 8 bases. Trimming removed 2 bases from V and 1 base from J; junction bases left unmatched: 9. Germline-derived CDR1 and CDR2 are SQVTM and ANQGSEA. The CDR3 totals 16 residues. The CDR3 spells CSVESRDRRFQETQYF. The CDR3, as DNA: TGCAGCGTTGAATCACGGGACAGGCGCTTCCAAGAGACCCAGTACTTC.

The chain is built from TRBV4-2 and TRBJ1-1; maybe TRBD1 (6 bases). CDR3 length: 13 amino acids. Trimming took off 4 bases at V and 3 bases at J, with 9 bases between the two ends. CDR1 is LGHNA and CDR2 is YNFKEQ in the germline V gene. This CDR3 reads CASSPAGDTEAFF. DNA of the CDR3: TGTGCCAGCAGCCCAGCAGGGGACACTGAAGCTTTCTTT.

V gene TRBV7-8 combines with J gene TRBJ2-5, with TRBD2 identical over 14 bases. Losses at the gene ends were 5 bases for V and 2 bases for J; bases not matched to a gene: 4. The CDR3 runs 16 residues. Germline V gene lookup returns CDR1 SGHVS and CDR2 FQNEAQ. The CDR3 is CASSPGLAGGQETQYF. The CDR3 nucleotides are TGTGCCAGCAGCCCAGGACTAGCGGGGGGTCAAGAGACCCAGTACTTC.

The rearrangement links TRBV4-2 to TRBJ2-7, with D maybe TRBD1 (6 bases). The germline gives CDR1 LGHNA, CDR2 YNFKEQ. CDR3 size: 13 residues. The V gene lost 0 bases and the J gene lost 7 bases, with 10 bases spanning the gap. CDR3 protein: CASSQEGHREQYF. For the CDR3, the DNA is TGTGCCAGCAGCCAAGAGGGACACAGGGAGCAGTACTTC.

Only a few counts were recorded for this clone. V gene TRBV5-5 combines with J gene TRBJ1-1; tentative D call: TRBD1 (6 bases). Germline assignment: CDR1 SGHKS and CDR2 YYEKEE (reference sequence). Trimming removed 0 bases from V and 2 bases from J, with 8 bases in between. This CDR3 has 14 residues. The CDR3 here is CASSLEQGNTEAFF. CDR3 in DNA: TGTGCCAGCAGCTTGGAACAGGGAAACACTGAAGCTTTCTTT.

V usage is TRBV11-3 and J usage is TRBJ2-1; D ambiguous. Trimming took off 2 bases at V and 6 bases at J, with 8 bases between the two ends. CDR3 length: 13 amino acids. The germline CDR1 and CDR2 sequences are SGHNT and YENEEA. In nucleotides, the CDR3 is TGTGCCAGCAGCTTAAGCTTCGGCAATGAGCAGTTCTTC. Encoded protein: CASSLSFGNEQFF.

The gene calls are TRBV5-1 and TRBJ1-1; unclear D gene. V was pared by 0 bases and J by 6 bases, with 15 bases between. The germline gives CDR1 SGHRS, CDR2 YFSETQ. This CDR3 spans 15 amino acids. For the CDR3, the DNA is TGCGCCAGCAGCTTGGTGCCCGGGGTTAGCGCTGAAGCTTTCTTT. Protein sequence: CASSLVPGVSAEAFF.

The chain is built from TRBV30 and TRBJ1-1; 8 positions agree with TRBD1. CDR1 is GTSNPN, CDR2 SVGIG, per germline (reference sequence). V lost 0 bases, J lost 3 bases, and 3 bases stayed unmatched. The length of the CDR3 is 14 residues. CDR3 amino acids: CAWSVRDRYTEAFF. The CDR3 DNA sequence: TGTGCCTGGAGTGTACGGGACAGGTACACTGAAGCTTTCTTT.

V usage is TRBV7-2 and J usage is TRBJ2-7; 9 nucleotides align to TRBD2. This CDR3 is built from 15 residues. The germline V gene has CDR1 SGHTA and CDR2 FQGNSA. V lost 1 base to trimming and J lost 3 bases; unmatched junction nucleotides: 4. CDR3 in DNA: TGTGCCAGCAGCTTAGGTTCAGCGGGGGGCTACGAGCAGTACTTC. It yields the protein CASSLGSAGGYEQYF.

This chain connects TRBV30 to TRBJ1-1, with 7 bases matching TRBD1. Germline trimming cut 2 bases from V and 3 bases from J; bases unmatched to any gene: 6. Germline CDR1 is GTSNPN and CDR2 is SVGIG (reference sequence). The CDR3 runs 14 residues. This chain's CDR3 is CAWSSRGMHTEAFF. For the CDR3, the DNA is TGTGCCTGGAGTTCCAGGGGGATGCACACTGAAGCTTTCTTT.

The J gene is TRBJ2-6, the V gene TRBV3-1 (or the pseudogene TRBV3-2), with a possible D match to TRBD2 (5 bases). This CDR3 contains 15 residues. CDR1 is LGHDT and CDR2 is YNNKEL in the germline V gene (reference sequence). V dropped 10 bases and J dropped 3 bases, with 16 bases sitting between them. CDR3 in amino acids: CATGERVFGANVLTF. The CDR3 coding sequence is TGTGCCACCGGAGAGAGGGTTTTTGGGGCCAACGTCCTGACTTTC.

J is TRBJ1-3 and V is TRBV10-3; D is unresolved. Germline CDR1 and CDR2: ENHRY and SYGVKD. V was trimmed by 0 bases and J by 0 bases, leaving 6 bases between them. This CDR3 is built from 15 residues. DNA of the CDR3: TGTGCCATCAGTGAGTCGAAAAGCTCTGGAAACACCATATATTTT. It codes for CAISESKSSGNTIYF.

V gene TRBV19 combines with J gene TRBJ2-7, with 9 bases lining up with TRBD1. The trim removed 5 bases at V and 6 bases at J, leaving 11 bases unmatched. The germline V gene encodes CDR1 LNHDA and CDR2 SQIVND (reference sequence). CDR3 size: 15 residues. The CDR3 loop is CASSVEQGATAEQYF. CDR3 DNA: TGTGCCAGTAGTGTCGAACAGGGGGCGACGGCCGAGCAGTACTTC.

This clone has just a few counts. This sequence joins TRBV7-9 and TRBJ1-5; D unclear. The CDR3 sequence is 17 residues long. V lost 5 bases and J lost 7, with 24 bases in between. Germline-derived CDR1 and CDR2 are SEHNR and FQNEAQ (reference sequence). The CDR3 nucleotides are TGTGCCAGCAGCCCCTGGCACGGGTCCACCGCCCTCCAGCCCCAGCATTTT. This sequence encodes CASSPWHGSTALQPQHF.

The chain joins TRBV2 to TRBJ1-2, with TRBD1 matching over 7 bases. The germline gives CDR1 SNHLY, CDR2 FYNNEI. V dropped 8 bases and J dropped 8; count of bases not matched to a gene: 8. This CDR3 has 12 residues. The CDR3, as DNA: TGTGCCAGCCTCGGACAGGCTTGGGGCTACACCTTC. Amino acids: CASLGQAWGYTF. Full variable domain (outside the CDR3, taken from reference TRBV2 and TRBJ1-2): EPEVTQTPSHQVTQMGQEVILRCVPISNHLYFYWYRQILGQKVEFLVSFYNNEISEKSEIFDDQFSVERPDGSNFTLKIRSTKLEDSAMYFCASLGQAWGYTFGSGTRLTVV.

This chain connects TRBV29-1 to TRBJ2-1; TRBD1 agrees at 8 bases. Looked up from germline, CDR1 is SQVTM and CDR2 is ANQGSEA. The CDR3 extends over 13 amino acids. Trimming took 4 bases from V and 3 from J; bases not matched to a gene: 2. As DNA, the CDR3 is TGCAGCGTTGTGGACAGGGTCTACAATGAGCAGTTCTTC. Protein sequence: CSVVDRVYNEQFF.

The chain employs TRBV6-5 and TRBJ1-1; D is unclear. Germline values: CDR1 MNHEY, CDR2 SVGAGI. There are 11 residues in the CDR3. V was pared by 7 bases and J by 3 bases, with 6 bases between. The CDR3 region is CASNRYTEAFF. The DNA for the CDR3 is TGTGCCAGCAACCGTTACACTGAAGCTTTCTTT.

The V gene is TRBV2, the J gene TRBJ1-3; a possible D gene is TRBD1 (6 bases). Germline V gene sequence: CDR1 SNHLY, CDR2 FYNNEI. CDR3 size: 14 residues. Trimming took 7 bases from V and 2 from J, leaving 12 bases between them. In DNA form, the CDR3 reads TGTGCCAGCAATCCGACAGGAACTGGAAACACCATATATTTT. It yields the protein CASNPTGTGNTIYF.

V is TRBV7-6 and J is TRBJ1-3; 7 bases agree with TRBD1. The CDR3 length is 15 residues. The germline CDR1 and CDR2 sequences are SGHVS and FNYEAQ. The V segment lost 4 bases and the J segment 0 bases; nucleotides outside the gene matches: 3. The DNA for the CDR3 is TGTGCCAGCAGCTCACAGGGGTACTCTGGAAACACCATATATTTT. Translated: CASSSQGYSGNTIYF.

The rearrangement joins TRBV3-1 (or the pseudogene TRBV3-2) to TRBJ1-1, with 9 bases that match TRBD1. J gave up 3 bases and V 4 bases, and 6 bases lay outside the gene matches. The CDR3 is made up of 15 amino acids. Germline CDR1 is LGHDT and CDR2 is YNNKEL (reference sequence). DNA of the CDR3: TGTGCCAGCAGCCCTTACAGGGGGCTGTACACTGAAGCTTTCTTT. Amino acid sequence: CASSPYRGLYTEAFF.

J is TRBJ1-2 and V is TRBV6-5; 9 nucleotides agree with TRBD1. Trimming cost V 4 bases and J 3 bases; bases outside gene matches: 6. CDR1 and CDR2 (germline): MNHEY, SVGAGI. The CDR3 is 15 amino acids. Here the CDR3 reads CASSSEDRGDYGYTF. Written as DNA, the CDR3 is TGTGCCAGCAGTTCCGAGGACAGGGGCGACTATGGCTACACCTTC.

V usage is TRBV7-3 and J usage is TRBJ2-5, with 7 bases matching TRBD2. The V gene's germline CDR1 is SGHTA and CDR2 FQGTGA. V lost 0 bases to trimming and J lost 9 bases; unmatched junction nucleotides: 7. The CDR3 has 14 residues. The DNA of the CDR3 is TGTGCCAGCAGCTTAACGGGACTAACGGGGCCCCAGTACTTC. Amino acids: CASSLTGLTGPQYF.

This clone appeared a single time. The genes are TRBV7-9 and TRBJ2-1, with D possibly matching TRBD1 (5 bases). Germline V gene sequence: CDR1 SEHNR, CDR2 FQNEAQ (reference sequence). V was pared by 0 bases and J by 4 bases, with 10 bases between. The CDR3 spans 15 residues. The CDR3 DNA follows: TGTGCCAGCAGCTTAGCCCTGACAGAGTACAATGAGCAGTTCTTC. It encodes CASSLALTEYNEQFF.

In its sample, this clone was seen once. This chain uses TRBV19 with TRBJ1-2; D remains unclear. V was cut by 3 bases and J by 0 bases, with 14 bases left in between. The CDR3 loop spans 16 amino acids. Looked up from germline, CDR1 is LNHDA and CDR2 is SQIVND (reference sequence). CDR3 in DNA: TGTGCCAGTAGTATCATGGCCCGAGTTACTAACTATGGCTACACCTTC. Protein: CASSIMARVTNYGYTF.

The chain has TRBV19 and TRBJ2-5, with a tentative D call TRBD2 (6 bases). The CDR3 sequence is 15 residues long. Trimming took 3 bases from V and 0 from J, leaving 11 bases between them. CDR1 and CDR2 from the germline V gene are LNHDA and SQIVND (reference sequence). The CDR3 here is CASSITSRYQETQYF. CDR3 DNA: TGTGCCAGTAGTATCACTAGCAGGTACCAAGAGACCCAGTACTTC.

V is TRBV20-1 and J is TRBJ1-5, with 7 positions matching TRBD1. Trimming cost V 3 bases and J 5 bases; bases outside gene matches: 4. In germline, CDR1 is DFQATT, CDR2 SNEGSKA (reference sequence). The CDR3 is made up of 13 amino acids. The CDR3: CSASSGQYQPQHF. The CDR3 DNA reads TGCAGTGCTAGTTCGGGACAGTATCAGCCCCAGCATTTT.

V gene TRBV2 combines with J gene TRBJ1-6, with 9 bases matching TRBD1. V lost 2 bases and J lost 7; bases outside the gene matches: 3. This CDR3 has 15 residues. The germline CDR1 and CDR2 sequences are SNHLY and FYNNEI. The CDR3 nucleotides are TGTGCCAGCAGTGAATTGGGACAGGGCAATTCACCCCTCCACTTT. Translating gives CASSELGQGNSPLHF.

The V gene is TRBV19, the J gene TRBJ1-1; D might be TRBD1 (5 bases). CDR3 size: 14 residues. Trimming took off 5 bases at V and 0 bases at J, with 10 bases between the two ends. Germline CDR1 and CDR2: LNHDA and SQIVND (reference sequence). The CDR3 DNA reads as TGTGCCAGTAGTTCAGGGCACCTGAACACTGAAGCTTTCTTT. It specifies CASSSGHLNTEAFF.